The rows below give T cell receptor beta chains drawn from one sample of a study of chemoradiotherapy in HPV16-positive cancers. Sequenced by immunoSEQ multiplex PCR; TCRdb stores in-frame clones only, minus some. Among tens of thousands of clones listed, roughly nine tenths were seen once. This specimen consisted of blood, obtained from a patient who underwent chemoradiotherapy. The receptors stem from a human donor with HPV-associated anogenital cancer. Both conserved end residues are part of each CDR3. A D gene is named only where the DNA matches it firmly. A row's size may be missing; if present it is once, few, many or a size class.

V gene: TRBV5-4; clone size: .; J gene: TRBJ2-1; D gene: TRBD2; CDR3 protein: CASSLVASGRNEQFF; CDR3 DNA: TGTGCCAGCAGCTTGGTAGCTAGCGGGAGGAATGAGCAGTTCTTC
V gene: TRBV30; clone size: .; J gene: TRBJ1-2; D gene: .; CDR3 protein: CAWSVVEVGGYTF; CDR3 DNA: TGTGCCTGGAGTGTGGTAGAGGTTGGTGGCTACACCTTC
V gene: TRBV21-1; clone size: few; J gene: TRBJ2-7; D gene: .; CDR3 protein: CASSKVAGYEQYF; CDR3 DNA: TGTGCCAGCAGCAAAGTAGCTGGCTACGAGCAGTACTTC
V gene: TRBV2; clone size: .; J gene: TRBJ2-7; D gene: .; CDR3 protein: CASSEEGEGPYEQYF; CDR3 DNA: TGTGCCAGCAGTGAAGAGGGGGAGGGCCCCTACGAGCAGTACTTC
V gene: TRBV5-1; clone size: .; J gene: TRBJ1-6; D gene: .; CDR3 protein: CASSSTLLADNSPLHF; CDR3 DNA: TGCGCCAGCAGCTCGACCCTGCTGGCAGATAATTCACCCCTCCACTTT
V gene: TRBV5-6; clone size: .; J gene: TRBJ1-3; D gene: .; CDR3 protein: CASSLRRSRNTIYF; CDR3 DNA: TGTGCCAGCAGCTTGCGCAGGAGCCGAAACACCATATATTTT
V gene: TRBV7-3; clone size: .; J gene: TRBJ2-3; D gene: TRBD2; CDR3 protein: CASSLGLAGGPGTQYF; CDR3 DNA: TGTGCCAGCAGCTTAGGGTTGGCGGGAGGGCCGGGTACGCAGTATTTT
V gene: TRBV7-2; clone size: once; J gene: TRBJ2-3; D gene: TRBD2; CDR3 protein: CASSLAGPGGGTDTQYF; CDR3 DNA: TGTGCCAGCAGCTTAGCCGGACCGGGGGGTGGCACAGATACGCAGTATTTT
V gene: TRBV10-3; clone size: .; J gene: TRBJ1-1; D gene: TRBD1; CDR3 protein: CAISRGQGTDTEAFF; CDR3 DNA: TGTGCCATCAGCCGGGGACAGGGTACGGACACTGAAGCTTTCTTT
V gene: TRBV7-3; clone size: .; J gene: TRBJ2-1; D gene: .; CDR3 protein: CASSLGTGNEQFF; CDR3 DNA: TGTGCCAGCAGCTTGGGTACCGGGAATGAGCAGTTCTTC
V gene: TRBV30; clone size: .; J gene: TRBJ1-3; D gene: TRBD1; CDR3 protein: CAWSGRQGFSGNTIYF; CDR3 DNA: TGTGCCTGGAGTGGGAGACAGGGTTTCTCTGGAAACACCATATATTTT
V gene: TRBV5-4; clone size: .; J gene: TRBJ2-7; D gene: TRBD2; CDR3 protein: CASTPGEAGFSYEQYF; CDR3 DNA: TGTGCCAGCACCCCCGGGGAAGCGGGGTTCTCCTACGAGCAGTACTTC
V gene: TRBV2; clone size: .; J gene: TRBJ1-5; D gene: .; CDR3 protein: CASSDEYQPQHF; CDR3 DNA: TGTGCCAGCAGTGACGAGTACCAGCCCCAGCATTTT
V gene: TRBV6-5; clone size: .; J gene: TRBJ2-7; D gene: .; CDR3 protein: CASSGDSYEQYF; CDR3 DNA: TGTGCCAGCAGTGGGGACTCGTACGAGCAGTACTTC
V gene: TRBV27; clone size: .; J gene: TRBJ2-1; D gene: .; CDR3 protein: CASTLSGAYNEQFF; CDR3 DNA: TGTGCCAGCACCCTTTCCGGGGCCTACAATGAGCAGTTCTTC
V gene: TRBV6-6; clone size: .; J gene: TRBJ2-5; D gene: TRBD2; CDR3 protein: CASSYPPSGKETQYF; CDR3 DNA: TGTGCCAGCAGTTACCCTCCTAGCGGGAAAGAGACCCAGTACTTC
V gene: TRBV7-9; clone size: .; J gene: TRBJ2-7; D gene: TRBD1; CDR3 protein: CASIYLWGQGYEQYF; CDR3 DNA: TGTGCCAGCATCTATCTATGGGGACAGGGTTACGAGCAGTACTTC
V gene: TRBV30; clone size: .; J gene: TRBJ1-2; D gene: .; CDR3 protein: CAGGGRASNYGYTF; CDR3 DNA: TGTGCAGGGGGAGGGAGGGCCTCTAACTATGGCTACACCTTC
V gene: TRBV2; clone size: .; J gene: TRBJ1-1; D gene: .; CDR3 protein: CASSGGRGTEAFF; CDR3 DNA: TGTGCCAGCAGTGGAGGCCGGGGCACTGAAGCTTTCTTT
V gene: TRBV9; clone size: .; J gene: TRBJ1-1; D gene: .; CDR3 protein: CASSVGGGSTEAFF; CDR3 DNA: TGTGCCAGCAGCGTAGGTGGAGGGAGCACTGAAGCTTTCTTT
V gene: TRBV10-3; clone size: few; J gene: TRBJ1-6; D gene: .; CDR3 protein: CAISEPDSSLHF; CDR3 DNA: TGTGCCATCAGTGAACCGGACAGTTCCCTCCACTTT
V gene: TRBV30; clone size: once; J gene: TRBJ1-2; D gene: .; CDR3 protein: CAWSFDRRYGYTF; CDR3 DNA: TGTGCCTGGAGTTTCGACAGGCGCTATGGCTACACCTTC
V gene: TRBV6-5; clone size: .; J gene: TRBJ2-2; D gene: TRBD1; CDR3 protein: CASSSSYRGRTGELFF; CDR3 DNA: TGTGCCAGCAGTTCATCGTACAGGGGCAGGACCGGGGAGCTGTTTTTT
V gene: TRBV6-5; clone size: .; J gene: TRBJ2-1; D gene: TRBD2; CDR3 protein: CASSYSYSGSNEQFF; CDR3 DNA: TGTGCCAGCAGTTACTCGTATAGCGGGAGTAACGAGCAGTTCTTC
V gene: TRBV7-6; clone size: few; J gene: TRBJ2-1; D gene: .; CDR3 protein: CASSLTGTASYNEQFF; CDR3 DNA: TGTGCCAGCAGCTTAACGGGGACGGCTTCCTACAATGAGCAGTTCTTC
V gene: TRBV4-3; clone size: .; J gene: TRBJ2-1; D gene: TRBD2; CDR3 protein: CASSQDSGLAAYNEQFF; CDR3 DNA: TGCGCCAGCAGCCAAGATTCCGGACTAGCGGCTTACAATGAGCAGTTCTTC
V gene: TRBV30; clone size: .; J gene: TRBJ1-5; D gene: TRBD1; CDR3 protein: CAWAGQVIGGNQPQHF; CDR3 DNA: TGTGCCTGGGCGGGACAGGTAATAGGTGGCAATCAGCCCCAGCATTTT
V gene: TRBV7-2; clone size: once; J gene: TRBJ1-5; D gene: TRBD1; CDR3 protein: CASSAGGAGQPQHF; CDR3 DNA: TGTGCCAGCAGCGCAGGGGGCGCCGGCCAGCCCCAGCATTTT
V gene: TRBV6-6; clone size: few; J gene: TRBJ2-1; D gene: TRBD1; CDR3 protein: CATDSQGARSNEQFF; CDR3 DNA: TGTGCCACCGACTCCCAGGGGGCCAGGAGCAATGAGCAGTTCTTC
V gene: TRBV27; clone size: .; J gene: TRBJ2-7; D gene: .; CDR3 protein: CASSLRGGGDEQYF; CDR3 DNA: TGTGCCAGCAGTTTAAGAGGAGGGGGCGACGAGCAGTACTTC
V gene: TRBV9; clone size: .; J gene: TRBJ2-5; D gene: .; CDR3 protein: CASSVGGQETQYF; CDR3 DNA: TGTGCCAGCAGCGTAGGGGGTCAAGAGACCCAGTACTTC
V gene: TRBV2; clone size: few; J gene: TRBJ2-7; D gene: .; CDR3 protein: CASRWTGLDRGRNF; CDR3 DNA: TGTGCCAGCAGATGGACAGGCCTGGATCGGGGGAGGAACTTC
V gene: TRBV5-1; clone size: few; J gene: TRBJ2-7; D gene: .; CDR3 protein: CASSLTLNSYEQYF; CDR3 DNA: TGCGCCAGCAGCCTTACACTTAACTCCTACGAGCAGTACTTC
V gene: TRBV7-2; clone size: once; J gene: TRBJ2-7; D gene: TRBD1; CDR3 protein: CASSSRQGMREQYF; CDR3 DNA: TGTGCCAGCAGCTCCAGACAGGGGATGCGCGAGCAGTACTTC
V gene: TRBV7-9; clone size: .; J gene: TRBJ1-2; D gene: TRBD1; CDR3 protein: CASSLSGQGRTGYTF; CDR3 DNA: TGTGCCAGCAGCTTATCCGGACAGGGGAGAACGGGCTACACCTTC
V gene: TRBV19; clone size: .; J gene: TRBJ2-7; D gene: .; CDR3 protein: CASSLLGPTYEQYF; CDR3 DNA: TGTGCCAGTAGTCTCCTGGGACCGACCTACGAGCAGTACTTC
V gene: TRBV6-5; clone size: .; J gene: TRBJ2-7; D gene: .; CDR3 protein: CASSYGGASAYEQYF; CDR3 DNA: TGTGCCAGCAGTTATGGGGGCGCTTCCGCCTACGAGCAGTACTTC
V gene: TRBV10-2; clone size: .; J gene: TRBJ2-2; D gene: .; CDR3 protein: CASSELPDTGELFF; CDR3 DNA: TGCGCCAGCAGTGAGTTGCCAGACACCGGGGAGCTGTTTTTT
V gene: TRBV6-4; clone size: .; J gene: TRBJ2-1; D gene: TRBD2; CDR3 protein: CASSGEAGGEQFF; CDR3 DNA: TGTGCCAGCAGTGGGGAAGCGGGAGGCGAGCAGTTCTTC
V gene: TRBV29-1; clone size: few; J gene: TRBJ2-3; D gene: .; CDR3 protein: CSVEVGGITDTQYF; CDR3 DNA: TGCAGCGTTGAGGTGGGAGGCATCACAGATACGCAGTATTTT
V gene: TRBV4-1; clone size: .; J gene: TRBJ1-5; D gene: .; CDR3 protein: CASSQDYGRNQPQHF; CDR3 DNA: TGCGCCAGCAGCCAAGATTATGGCAGAAATCAGCCCCAGCATTTT
V gene: TRBV4-1; clone size: .; J gene: TRBJ1-2; D gene: .; CDR3 protein: CASSQDTYGGTGNGYTF; CDR3 DNA: TGCGCCAGCAGCCAAGATACGTATGGGGGTACGGGTAATGGCTACACCTTC
V gene: TRBV7-2; clone size: .; J gene: TRBJ1-2; D gene: .; CDR3 protein: CASRQGRTGNTVNYGYTF; CDR3 DNA: TGTGCCAGCAGGCAGGGGAGAACCGGTAATACTGTTAACTATGGCTACACCTTC
V gene: TRBV2; clone size: .; J gene: TRBJ2-1; D gene: TRBD1; CDR3 protein: CARAGQGADNEQFF; CDR3 DNA: TGTGCCAGAGCCGGACAGGGGGCCGACAATGAGCAGTTCTTC
V gene: TRBV5-8; clone size: .; J gene: TRBJ2-1; D gene: .; CDR3 protein: CASSLDPSSYNEQFF; CDR3 DNA: TGTGCCAGCAGCTTGGACCCTAGCTCCTACAATGAGCAGTTCTTC
V gene: TRBV4-3; clone size: .; J gene: TRBJ2-1; D gene: TRBD2; CDR3 protein: CASSQDRTSGEQFF; CDR3 DNA: TGCGCCAGCAGCCAAGATAGGACTAGCGGTGAGCAGTTCTTC
V gene: TRBV7-6; clone size: .; J gene: TRBJ2-5; D gene: TRBD2; CDR3 protein: CASSLNGRAGQETQYF; CDR3 DNA: TGTGCCAGCAGCTTAAACGGGAGGGCCGGTCAAGAGACCCAGTACTTC
V gene: TRBV5-1; clone size: .; J gene: TRBJ2-5; D gene: .; CDR3 protein: CASSVAGVPETQYF; CDR3 DNA: TGCGCCAGCAGCGTGGCAGGGGTCCCAGAGACCCAGTACTTC
V gene: TRBV4-2; clone size: once; J gene: TRBJ2-7; D gene: TRBD2; CDR3 protein: CASSPLGLADSSYEQYF; CDR3 DNA: TGTGCCAGCAGCCCCTTGGGACTAGCGGATAGCTCCTACGAGCAGTACTTC
V gene: TRBV4-3; clone size: .; J gene: TRBJ1-4; D gene: .; CDR3 protein: CASSLRSLATNEKLFF; CDR3 DNA: TGCGCCAGCAGCCTCCGGTCATTGGCAACTAATGAAAAACTGTTTTTT
V gene: TRBV10-2; clone size: .; J gene: TRBJ2-2; D gene: TRBD2; CDR3 protein: CASRDRLAGGTGELFF; CDR3 DNA: TGCGCCAGCAGGGACAGACTAGCGGGGGGCACCGGGGAGCTGTTTTTT